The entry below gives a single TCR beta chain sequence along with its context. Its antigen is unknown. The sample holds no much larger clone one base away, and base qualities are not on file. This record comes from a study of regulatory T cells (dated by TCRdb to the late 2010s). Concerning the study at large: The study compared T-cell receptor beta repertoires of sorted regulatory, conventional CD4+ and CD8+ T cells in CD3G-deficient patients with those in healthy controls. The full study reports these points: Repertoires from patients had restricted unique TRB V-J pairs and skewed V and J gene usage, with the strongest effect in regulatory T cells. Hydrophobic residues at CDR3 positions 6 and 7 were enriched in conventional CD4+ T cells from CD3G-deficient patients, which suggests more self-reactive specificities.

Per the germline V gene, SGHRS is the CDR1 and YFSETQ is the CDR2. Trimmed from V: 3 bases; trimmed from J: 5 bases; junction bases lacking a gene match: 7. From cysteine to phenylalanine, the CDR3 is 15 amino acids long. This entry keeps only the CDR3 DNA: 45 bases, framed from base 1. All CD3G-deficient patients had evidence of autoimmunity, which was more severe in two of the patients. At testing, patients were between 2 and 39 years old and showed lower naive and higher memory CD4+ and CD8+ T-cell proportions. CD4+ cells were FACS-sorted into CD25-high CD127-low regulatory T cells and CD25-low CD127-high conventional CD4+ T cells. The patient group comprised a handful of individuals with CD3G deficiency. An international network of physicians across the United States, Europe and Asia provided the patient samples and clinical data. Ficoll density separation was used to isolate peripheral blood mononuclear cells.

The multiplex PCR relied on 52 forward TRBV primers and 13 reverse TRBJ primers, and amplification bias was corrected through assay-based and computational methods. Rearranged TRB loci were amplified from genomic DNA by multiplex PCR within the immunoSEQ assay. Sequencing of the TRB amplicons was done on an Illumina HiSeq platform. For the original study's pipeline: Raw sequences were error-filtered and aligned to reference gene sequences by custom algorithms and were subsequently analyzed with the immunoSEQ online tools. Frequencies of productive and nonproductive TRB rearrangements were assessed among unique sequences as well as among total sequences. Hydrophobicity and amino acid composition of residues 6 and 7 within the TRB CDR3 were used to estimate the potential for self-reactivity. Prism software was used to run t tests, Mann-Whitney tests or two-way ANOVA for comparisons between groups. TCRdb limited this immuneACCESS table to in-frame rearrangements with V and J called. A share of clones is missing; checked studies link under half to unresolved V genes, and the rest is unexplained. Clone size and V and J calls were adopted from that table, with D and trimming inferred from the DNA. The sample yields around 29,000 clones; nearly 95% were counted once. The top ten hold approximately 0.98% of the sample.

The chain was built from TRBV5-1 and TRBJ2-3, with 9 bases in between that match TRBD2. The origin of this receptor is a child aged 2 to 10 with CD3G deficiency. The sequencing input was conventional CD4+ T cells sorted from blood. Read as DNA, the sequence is TGCGCCAGCAGCTCCTTAGCGGGAGTAGGAGATACGCAGTATTTT. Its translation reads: CASSSLAGVGDTQYF.